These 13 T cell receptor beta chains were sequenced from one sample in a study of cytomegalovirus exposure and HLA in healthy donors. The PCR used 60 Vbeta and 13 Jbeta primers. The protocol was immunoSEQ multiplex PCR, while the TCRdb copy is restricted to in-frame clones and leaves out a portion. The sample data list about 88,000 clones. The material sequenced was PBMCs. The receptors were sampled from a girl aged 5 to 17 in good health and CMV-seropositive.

CDR3 protein: CASSLEQGMVGAFF. CDR3 bases: TGTGCCAGCAGCTTAGAACAGGGGATGGTAGGGGCTTTCTTT. The chain couples TRBV5-4 to TRBJ1-1; 7 nucleotides align to TRBD1. The germline gives CDR1 SGHNT, CDR2 YYREEE (reference sequence). V dropped 2 bases and J dropped 11; count of bases not matched to a gene: 12. There are 14 residues in the CDR3.

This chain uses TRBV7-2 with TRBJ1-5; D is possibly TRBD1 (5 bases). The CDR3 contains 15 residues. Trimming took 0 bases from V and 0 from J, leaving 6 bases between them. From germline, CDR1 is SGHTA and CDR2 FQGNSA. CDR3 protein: CASSLAQGSNQPQHF. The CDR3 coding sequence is TGTGCCAGCAGCTTAGCGCAGGGTAGCAATCAGCCCCAGCATTTT.

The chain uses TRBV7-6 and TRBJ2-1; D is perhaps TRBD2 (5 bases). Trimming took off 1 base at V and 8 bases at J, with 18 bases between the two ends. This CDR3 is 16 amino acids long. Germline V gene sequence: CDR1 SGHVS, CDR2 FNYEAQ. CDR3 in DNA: TGTGCCAGCAGCTTAGAGGACTCCGAGGCTTGGGATGAGCAGTTCTTC. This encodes CASSLEDSEAWDEQFF.

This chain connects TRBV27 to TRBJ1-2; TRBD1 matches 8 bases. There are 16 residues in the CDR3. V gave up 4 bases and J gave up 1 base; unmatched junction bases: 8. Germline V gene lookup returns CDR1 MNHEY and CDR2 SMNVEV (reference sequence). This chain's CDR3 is CASSYIGQGFNYGYTF. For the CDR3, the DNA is TGTGCCAGCAGTTATATAGGACAGGGCTTTAACTATGGCTACACCTTC.

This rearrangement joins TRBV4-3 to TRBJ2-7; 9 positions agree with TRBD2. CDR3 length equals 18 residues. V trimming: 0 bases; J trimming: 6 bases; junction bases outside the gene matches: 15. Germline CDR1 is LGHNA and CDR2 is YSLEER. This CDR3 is CASSQDQLLSGRGGEQYF. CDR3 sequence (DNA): TGCGCCAGCAGCCAAGATCAGTTACTTAGCGGGAGAGGGGGCGAGCAGTACTTC.

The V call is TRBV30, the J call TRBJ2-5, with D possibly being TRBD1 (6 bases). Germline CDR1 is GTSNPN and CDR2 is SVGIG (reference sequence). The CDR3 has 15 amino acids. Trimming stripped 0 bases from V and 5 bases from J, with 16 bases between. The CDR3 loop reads CAWSVPGQLGETQYF. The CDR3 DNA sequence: TGTGCCTGGAGTGTACCGGGACAATTGGGGGAGACCCAGTACTTC.

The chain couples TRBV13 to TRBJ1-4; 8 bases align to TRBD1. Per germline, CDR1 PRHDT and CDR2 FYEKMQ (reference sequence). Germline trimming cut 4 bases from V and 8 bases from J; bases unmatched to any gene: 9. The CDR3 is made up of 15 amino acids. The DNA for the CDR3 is TGTGCCAGCAGCTCTCGGGGCAGGGGGCACGAAAAACTGTTTTTT. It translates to CASSSRGRGHEKLFF.

CDR3 sequence (DNA): TGCAGTGGGGCCCAACAAGAGACCCAGTACTTC. Translated: CSGAQQETQYF. This rearrangement joins TRBV20-1 to TRBJ2-5; D uncertain. CDR1 and CDR2 (germline): DFQATT, SNEGSKA (reference sequence). V lost 7 bases to trimming and J lost 2 bases, with 8 bases between them. The CDR3 sequence is 11 residues long.

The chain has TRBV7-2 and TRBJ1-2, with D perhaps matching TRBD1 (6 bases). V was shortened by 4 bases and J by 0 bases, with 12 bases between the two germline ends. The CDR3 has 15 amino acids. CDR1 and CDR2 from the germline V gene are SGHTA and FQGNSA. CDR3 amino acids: CASSSRGITNYGYTF. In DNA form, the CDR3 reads TGTGCCAGCAGCTCGAGGGGGATCACTAACTATGGCTACACCTTC. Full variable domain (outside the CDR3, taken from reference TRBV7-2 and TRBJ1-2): GAGVSQSPSNKVTEKGKDVELRCDPISGHTALYWYRQSLGQGLEFLIYFQGNSAPDKSGLPSDRFSAERTGGSVSTLTIQRTQQEDSAVYLCASSSRGITNYGYTFGSGTRLTVV.

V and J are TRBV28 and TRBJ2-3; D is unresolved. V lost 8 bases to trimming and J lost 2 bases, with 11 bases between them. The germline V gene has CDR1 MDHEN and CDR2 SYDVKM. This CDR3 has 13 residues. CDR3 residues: CASRGVNTDTQYF. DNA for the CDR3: TGTGCCAGCCGCGGCGTTAACACAGATACGCAGTATTTT.

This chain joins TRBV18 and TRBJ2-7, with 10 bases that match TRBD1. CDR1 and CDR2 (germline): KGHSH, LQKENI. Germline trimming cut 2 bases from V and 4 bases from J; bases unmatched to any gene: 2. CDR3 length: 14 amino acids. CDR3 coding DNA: TGTGCCAGCTCACCAGGGACAGGGGCGTACGAGCAGTACTTC. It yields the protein CASSPGTGAYEQYF.

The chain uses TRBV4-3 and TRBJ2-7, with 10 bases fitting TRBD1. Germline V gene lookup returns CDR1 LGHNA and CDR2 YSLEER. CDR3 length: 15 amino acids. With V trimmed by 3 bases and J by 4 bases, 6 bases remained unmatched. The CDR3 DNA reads TGCGCCAGCAGCCACCGGGACAGGGGAGAGTACGAGCAGTACTTC. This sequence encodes CASSHRDRGEYEQYF.

The CDR3 loop reads CSVIRLDTEAFF. CDR3 bases: TGCAGCGTTATCAGACTGGACACTGAAGCTTTCTTT. The V call is TRBV29-1, the J call TRBJ1-1; D is ambiguous. CDR3 size: 12 residues. The germline CDR1 and CDR2 sequences are SQVTM and ANQGSEA. Trimming took off 5 bases at V and 3 bases at J, with 10 bases between the two ends.